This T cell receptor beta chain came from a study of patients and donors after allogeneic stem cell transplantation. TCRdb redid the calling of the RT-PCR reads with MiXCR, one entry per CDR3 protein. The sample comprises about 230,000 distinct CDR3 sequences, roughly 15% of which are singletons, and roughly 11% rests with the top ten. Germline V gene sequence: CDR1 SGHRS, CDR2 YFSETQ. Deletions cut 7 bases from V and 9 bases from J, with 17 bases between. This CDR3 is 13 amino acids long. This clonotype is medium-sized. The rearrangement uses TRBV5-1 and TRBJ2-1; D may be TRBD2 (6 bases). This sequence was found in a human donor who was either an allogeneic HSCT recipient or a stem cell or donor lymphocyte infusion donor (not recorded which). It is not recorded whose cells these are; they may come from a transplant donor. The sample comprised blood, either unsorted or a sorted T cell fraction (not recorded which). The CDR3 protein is CASGDSLIGEQFF. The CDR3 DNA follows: TGCGCCAGCGGGGACTCGCTTATTGGTGAGCAGTTCTTC.